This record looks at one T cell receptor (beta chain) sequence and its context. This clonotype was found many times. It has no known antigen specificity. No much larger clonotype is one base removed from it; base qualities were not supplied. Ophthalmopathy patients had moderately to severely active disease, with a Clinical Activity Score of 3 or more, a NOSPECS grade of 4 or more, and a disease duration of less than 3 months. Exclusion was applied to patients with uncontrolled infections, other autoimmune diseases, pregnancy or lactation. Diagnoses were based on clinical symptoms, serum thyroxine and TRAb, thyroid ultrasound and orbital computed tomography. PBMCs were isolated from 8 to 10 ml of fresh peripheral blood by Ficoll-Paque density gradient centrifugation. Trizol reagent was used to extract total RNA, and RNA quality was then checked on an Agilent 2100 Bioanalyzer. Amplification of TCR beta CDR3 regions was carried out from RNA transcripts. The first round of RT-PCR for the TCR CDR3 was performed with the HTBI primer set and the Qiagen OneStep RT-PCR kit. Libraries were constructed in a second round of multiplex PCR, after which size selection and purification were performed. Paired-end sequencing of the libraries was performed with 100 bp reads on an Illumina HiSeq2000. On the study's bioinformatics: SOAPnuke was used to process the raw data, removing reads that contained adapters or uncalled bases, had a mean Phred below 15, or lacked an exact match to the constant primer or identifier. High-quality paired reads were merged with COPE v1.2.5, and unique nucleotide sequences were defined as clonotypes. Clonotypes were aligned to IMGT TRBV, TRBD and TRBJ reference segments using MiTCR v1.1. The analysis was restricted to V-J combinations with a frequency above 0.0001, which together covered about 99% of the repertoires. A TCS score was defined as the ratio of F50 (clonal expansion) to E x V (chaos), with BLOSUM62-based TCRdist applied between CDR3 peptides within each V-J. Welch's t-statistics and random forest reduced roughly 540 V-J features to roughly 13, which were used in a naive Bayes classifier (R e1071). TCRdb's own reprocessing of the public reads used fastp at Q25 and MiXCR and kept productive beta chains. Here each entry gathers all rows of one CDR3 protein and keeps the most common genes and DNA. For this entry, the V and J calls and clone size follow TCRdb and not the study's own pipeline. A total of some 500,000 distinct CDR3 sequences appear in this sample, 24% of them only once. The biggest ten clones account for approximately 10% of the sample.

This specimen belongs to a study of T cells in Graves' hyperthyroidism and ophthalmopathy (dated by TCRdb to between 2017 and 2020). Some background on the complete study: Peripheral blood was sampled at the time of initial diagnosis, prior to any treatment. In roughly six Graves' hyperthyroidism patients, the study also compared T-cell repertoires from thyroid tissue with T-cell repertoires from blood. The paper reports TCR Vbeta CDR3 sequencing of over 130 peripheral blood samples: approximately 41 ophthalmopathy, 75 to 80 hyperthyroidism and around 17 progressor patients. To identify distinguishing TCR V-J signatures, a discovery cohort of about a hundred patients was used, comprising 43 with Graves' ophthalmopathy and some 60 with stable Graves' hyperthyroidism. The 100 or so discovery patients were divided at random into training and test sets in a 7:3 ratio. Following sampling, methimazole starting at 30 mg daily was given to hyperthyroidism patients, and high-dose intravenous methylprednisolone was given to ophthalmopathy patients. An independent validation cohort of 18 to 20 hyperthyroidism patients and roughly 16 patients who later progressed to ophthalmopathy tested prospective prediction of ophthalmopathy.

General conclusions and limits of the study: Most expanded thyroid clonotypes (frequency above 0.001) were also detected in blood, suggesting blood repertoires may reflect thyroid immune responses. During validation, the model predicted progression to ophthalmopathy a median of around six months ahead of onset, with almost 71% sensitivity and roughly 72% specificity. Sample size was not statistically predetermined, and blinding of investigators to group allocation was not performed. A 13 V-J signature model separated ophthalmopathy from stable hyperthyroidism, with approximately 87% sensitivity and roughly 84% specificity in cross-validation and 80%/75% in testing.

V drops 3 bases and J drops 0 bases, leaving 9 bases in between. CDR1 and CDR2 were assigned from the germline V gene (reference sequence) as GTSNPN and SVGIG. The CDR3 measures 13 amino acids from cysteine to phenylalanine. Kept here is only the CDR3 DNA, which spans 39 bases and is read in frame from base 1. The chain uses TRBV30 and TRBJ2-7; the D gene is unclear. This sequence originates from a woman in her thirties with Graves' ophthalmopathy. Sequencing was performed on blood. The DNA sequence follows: TGTGCCTGGAGAAGGGCGAGCTCCTACGAGCAGTACTTC. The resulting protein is CAWRRASSYEQYF.